These T cell receptor beta chains were read from a single sample in a study of cytomegalovirus exposure and HLA in healthy donors. The data were produced by immunoSEQ multiplex PCR, yet TCRdb's version contains in-frame clones alone and is incomplete. Seen in this sample are about 74,000 clones; the ten most common clones hold roughly 8%. The sequenced sample consisted of PBMCs. These receptors all come from a female donor in good health and CMV-seropositive. CDR3s include the opening cysteine and the closing phenylalanine or tryptophan.

TRBV29-1	TRBJ2-1	CSVEVGGAQFF
TRBV30	TRBJ2-3	CAWSVRGGTDTQYF
TRBV29-1	TRBJ2-2	CSVLSGELFF
TRBV2	TRBJ2-7	CASRQGQGWDEQYF
TRBV10-3	TRBJ2-7	CAISESSLGLAGVAEQYF
TRBV20-1	.	CSARDVYEQYF
TRBV5-1	TRBJ2-7	CASSAGSSYEQYF
TRBV5-1	TRBJ2-6	CASSLTPTSGPGSGANVLTF
TRBV27	TRBJ1-5	CASSLNRGPDQPQHF
TRBV11-2	TRBJ2-5	CASSSGTSGNGETQYF
TRBV28	TRBJ2-7	CASIRTSGNYEQYF
TRBV9	TRBJ1-2	CASSAPKQGGRDVYGYTF
TRBV19	TRBJ1-4	CASSIGSAAGEKLFF
TRBV9	TRBJ1-3	CASSAGTSGNTIYF
TRBV6-4	TRBJ2-2	CASSDEASYGELFF
TRBV28	TRBJ2-3	CASSPGTDTQYF
TRBV5-6	TRBJ1-6	CASSLQGNSPLHF
TRBV7-6	TRBJ2-3	CASSLAREGSTDTQYF
TRBV5-1	TRBJ2-1	CASSLARTSGTDDEQFF
TRBV10-2	TRBJ2-2	CAIKTSGGAGTGELFF
TRBV4-3	TRBJ1-1	CASSLSSHNTEAFF
TRBV29-1	TRBJ1-1	CSVEDLLLRGTEAFF
TRBV10-2	TRBJ1-2	CASRGAGDLYGYTF
TRBV27	TRBJ1-2	CASALGLDRADYGYTF
TRBV19	TRBJ1-4	CASSWRDRVSNEKLFF
TRBV25-1	TRBJ1-2	CASSVQGQGDYGYTF
TRBV2	TRBJ2-1	CASQTPGRNNAQFF
TRBV5-5	TRBJ2-3	CASSLFRGSGTSTDTQYF
TRBV6-6	TRBJ1-4	CASGDRGANEKLFF
TRBV5-1	TRBJ2-2	CASSSLAGNTGELFF
TRBV9	TRBJ2-2	CASSVVGQGANTGELFF
TRBV14	TRBJ2-1	CASSQGWGTSGILEFF
TRBV28	TRBJ1-4	CASRLRRINEKLFF
TRBV19	TRBJ2-7	CATSGSNEQYF
TRBV29-1	TRBJ2-1	CSVPTSGRKQFF
TRBV5-1	TRBJ2-4	CASSGRGGTLAKNIQYF
TRBV4-1	TRBJ1-1	CASSLQRITEAFF
TRBV30	TRBJ1-4	CAWSVQEKLFF
TRBV4-3	TRBJ1-6	CASSQALGQSPLHF
TRBV19	TRBJ2-3	CASRWDSGTDTQYF
TRBV9	TRBJ2-3	CASSVGGTDTQYF
TRBV10-3	TRBJ1-1	CAISDGKGAGGTEAFF
TRBV5-8	TRBJ2-2	CASRRGLKNTGELFF
TRBV5-6	TRBJ2-5	CASRAQGPGQETQYF
TRBV19	TRBJ2-1	CASSLKGTRRNEQFF
TRBV4-1	TRBJ1-3	CASSQVIPQYRLSSGNTIYF
TRBV7-2	TRBJ2-3	CASSPRGTSGADTQYF
TRBV13	TRBJ2-7	CASSGGGLAGREQYF
TRBV7-7	TRBJ2-1	CATFSPTSGSNEQFF